This passage covers 25 T cell receptor beta chains from one sample sequenced in a study of blood T cell repertoires in COVID-19 (dated by TCRdb to 2020 to 2021). The library came from the immunoSEQ multiplex PCR assay. TCRdb carries this immuneACCESS record with in-frame sequences only. Its versions omit some clonotypes, under half of them owing to an unresolved V gene in the studies checked, with the rest unexplained. For this sample there are 45,000 to 65,000 clones; 84% appear just once. The ten largest clones represent roughly 13% of the sample. Material: peripheral blood. The receptors were sampled from a woman older than 75 with acute or convalescent COVID-19.

The rearrangement joins TRBV2 to TRBJ2-2, with 9 bases identical to TRBD1. Looked up from germline, CDR1 is SNHLY and CDR2 is FYNNEI. Losses at the gene ends were 5 bases for V and 6 bases for J; bases not matched to a gene: 4. The CDR3 runs 14 residues. This CDR3 is CASSLGQGPGELFF. For the CDR3, the DNA is TGTGCCAGCAGTCTGGGACAGGGTCCCGGGGAGCTGTTTTTT.

V usage is TRBV9 and J usage is TRBJ1-2; 7 bases are a match to TRBD1. Germline V lookup: CDR1 SGDLS, CDR2 YYNGEE. J was trimmed by 4 bases and V by 0 bases; bases with no gene match: 9. The CDR3 is made up of 16 amino acids. The CDR3 reads CASSVDPGGGGYGYTF. CDR3 coding DNA: TGTGCCAGCAGCGTAGACCCTGGAGGGGGCGGCTATGGCTACACCTTC. Full variable domain (outside the CDR3, taken from reference TRBV9 and TRBJ1-2): DSGVTQTPKHLITATGQRVTLRCSPRSGDLSVYWYQQSLDQGLQFLIQYYNGEERAKGNILERFSAQQFPDLHSELNLSSLELGDSALYFCASSVDPGGGGYGYTFGSGTRLTVV.

This clone occurred a few times. The chain joins TRBV15 to TRBJ2-5; 7 nucleotides agree with TRBD2. The trim removed 7 bases at V and 3 bases at J, leaving 8 bases unmatched. This CDR3 has 14 amino acids. The germline V gene has CDR1 LNHNV and CDR2 YYDKDF (reference sequence). The CDR3 nucleotides read TGTGCCACCAAACCTCTGGGAGGGGAAGAGACCCAGTACTTC. This gives the protein CATKPLGGEETQYF.

This sequence joins TRBV3-1 (or the pseudogene TRBV3-2) and TRBJ2-7; D is possibly TRBD1 (5 bases). This CDR3 has 14 amino acids. Germline loops: CDR1 LGHDT, CDR2 YNNKEL (reference sequence). Trimming took 2 bases from V and 0 from J, leaving 8 bases between them. The CDR3 DNA is TGTGCCAGCAGCCAAATGCAGGGCTCCTACGAGCAGTACTTC. Residues: CASSQMQGSYEQYF.

The rearrangement joins TRBV6-5 to TRBJ1-1, with 7 nucleotides matching TRBD1. Germline V gene lookup returns CDR1 MNHEY and CDR2 SVGAGI. Trimming cost V 4 bases and J 0 bases; bases outside gene matches: 2. There are 14 residues in the CDR3. In DNA form, the CDR3 reads TGTGCCAGCAGTTCCAGGGGGGTGAACACTGAAGCTTTCTTT. It is translated as CASSSRGVNTEAFF.

V usage is TRBV18 and J usage is TRBJ2-7; 10 bases are shared with TRBD1. The CDR3 covers 13 residues. Germline lookup yields CDR1 KGHSH and CDR2 LQKENI. The J segment lost 5 bases and the V segment lost 3 bases, leaving 1 base of the junction unmatched. The CDR3 nucleotides read TGTGCCAGCTCACCGGGGACAGGGGACGAGCAGTACTTC. Translating it yields CASSPGTGDEQYF.

V usage is TRBV7-9 and J usage is TRBJ2-7, with a weak D call TRBD1 (5 bases). The CDR3 extends over 15 amino acids. Germline V gives CDR1 SEHNR, CDR2 FQNEAQ (reference sequence). Trimming stripped 5 bases from V and 1 base from J, with 15 bases between. The CDR3 here is CASSPLPTGSYEQYF. The CDR3 DNA reads TGTGCCAGCAGCCCCCTCCCCACAGGATCCTACGAGCAGTACTTC.

The chain combines TRBV19 with TRBJ2-1; 8 nucleotides line up with TRBD2. The CDR3 extends over 14 amino acids. CDR1 and CDR2 from the germline V gene are LNHDA and SQIVND (reference sequence). V was pared by 5 bases and J by 4 bases, with 4 bases of the junction left unmatched. CDR3 residues: CASSVLAGYNEQFF. For the CDR3, the DNA is TGTGCCAGTAGTGTTCTAGCGGGTTACAATGAGCAGTTCTTC.

V gene TRBV24-1 combines with J gene TRBJ2-5; D is perhaps TRBD1 (7 bases). The CDR3 runs 16 residues. V lost 0 bases and J 2 bases, leaving 12 bases between the germline ends. Germline V lookup: CDR1 KGHDR, CDR2 SFDVKD. In nucleotides, the CDR3 is TGTGCCACCAGTGATTTGGGCAGGGGGGAGCAAGAGACCCAGTACTTC. Translated, it gives CATSDLGRGEQETQYF.

The chain joins TRBV7-9 to TRBJ1-4; unclear D gene. The V gene lost 5 bases and the J gene lost 6 bases, with 13 bases spanning the gap. This CDR3 contains 14 residues. Looked up from germline, CDR1 is SEHNR and CDR2 is FQNEAQ (reference sequence). The CDR3 reads CASSPEGFYEKLFF. CDR3 sequence (DNA): TGTGCCAGCAGCCCAGAGGGATTTTATGAAAAACTGTTTTTT. The full variable domain, in which reference TRBV7-9 and TRBJ1-4 provide the parts outside the CDR3, is DTGVSQNPRHKITKRGQNVTFRCDPISEHNRLYWYRQTLGQGPEFLTYFQNEAQLEKSRLLSDRFSAERPKGSFSTLEIQRTEQGDSAMYLCASSPEGFYEKLFFGSGTQLSVL.

This clone came up once. The chain is built from TRBV7-3 and TRBJ2-2, with TRBD1 as a possible D gene (6 bases). CDR1 SGHTA and CDR2 FQGTGA come from the germline V gene. V was shortened by 4 bases and J by 7 bases, with 10 bases between the two germline ends. The CDR3 extends over 13 amino acids. For the CDR3, the DNA is TGTGCCAGCAGCTCAGGGGTCATCGGGGAGCTGTTTTTT. Translated: CASSSGVIGELFF.

The chain couples TRBV7-2 to TRBJ1-2, with TRBD1 matching over 7 bases. This CDR3 is built from 14 residues. The V segment lost 1 base and the J segment 2 bases; nucleotides outside the gene matches: 1. CDR1 and CDR2 from the germline V gene are SGHTA and FQGNSA. CDR3 DNA: TGTGCCAGCAGCTTAGGACAGGGAAACTATGGCTACACCTTC. Translated, it gives CASSLGQGNYGYTF.

This CDR3 is CASSSGREPLVTEAFF. In nucleotides, the CDR3 is TGTGCCAGTAGCTCTGGCCGGGAGCCTTTGGTCACTGAAGCTTTCTTT. J is TRBJ1-1 and V is TRBV19, with no clear D. The V and J ends lost 6 bases and 4 bases respectively, with 21 bases between them. The CDR3 covers 16 residues. The V gene's germline CDR1 is LNHDA and CDR2 SQIVND (reference sequence).

V and J are TRBV24-1 and TRBJ2-3; 10 bases fit TRBD1. V lost 5 bases, J lost 6 bases, and 10 bases stayed unmatched. The CDR3 runs to 16 residues. Per the germline V gene, CDR1 is KGHDR and CDR2 is SFDVKD. The CDR3 DNA is TGTGCCACCAGTGGACGTTCGACAGGGGGCTCGGATACGCAGTATTTT. Its protein is CATSGRSTGGSDTQYF.

The rearrangement joins TRBV2 to TRBJ1-2; 8 bases align to TRBD1. V lost 10 bases to trimming and J lost 8 bases; unmatched junction nucleotides: 15. The CDR3 is made up of 14 amino acids. CDR1 and CDR2 (germline): SNHLY, FYNNEI. The CDR3 loop reads CATQRNRGNGGYTF. DNA for the CDR3: TGTGCCACGCAACGAAACAGGGGGAATGGGGGCTACACCTTC.

CDR3 DNA: TGTGCCAGCTCTCGTCGGGAGGACACTGAAGCTTTCTTT. It specifies CASSRREDTEAFF. The rearrangement joins TRBV18 to TRBJ1-1; D gene ambiguous. The CDR3 runs 13 residues. Germline values: CDR1 KGHSH, CDR2 LQKENI. V lost 6 bases and J lost 3, with 11 bases in between.

The chain is built from TRBV12-3 or TRBV12-4 and TRBJ2-7; possible D gene TRBD1, 6 bases. The CDR3 consists of 13 residues. The V gene lost 6 bases and the J gene lost 2 bases, with 11 bases spanning the gap. The CDR3 region is CASSRDTAYEQYF. The CDR3, as DNA: TGTGCCAGCAGCCGGGACACTGCCTACGAGCAGTACTTC.

This chain uses TRBV7-9 with TRBJ1-5; TRBD1 matches at 9 bases. V was pared by 5 bases and J by 7 bases, with 12 bases of the junction left unmatched. Germline-derived CDR1 and CDR2 are SEHNR and FQNEAQ (reference sequence). The CDR3 sequence is 16 residues long. This CDR3 is CASSPGSGTGKQPQHF. DNA of the CDR3: TGTGCCAGCAGCCCAGGATCCGGGACAGGGAAGCAGCCCCAGCATTTT.

V and J are TRBV6-6 and TRBJ2-2; D is undetermined. CDR3 length: 14 amino acids. V lost 8 bases to trimming and J lost 3 bases, with 13 bases between them. The germline V gene encodes CDR1 MNHNY and CDR2 SVGAGI (reference sequence). CDR3 DNA: TGTGCCAGCGACGCAGGCGATTACACCGGGGAGCTGTTTTTT. It codes for CASDAGDYTGELFF.

The V call is TRBV4-1, the J call TRBJ1-2, with D tentatively TRBD1 (5 bases). Trimming left V 0 bases short and J 4 bases short, with 12 bases between. The length of the CDR3 is 15 residues. Looked up from germline, CDR1 is MGHRA and CDR2 is YSYEKL. This CDR3 reads CASSQDLQGAYGYTF. The CDR3 bases are TGCGCCAGCAGCCAAGATCTACAAGGGGCCTATGGCTACACCTTC.

The V gene is TRBV29-1, the J gene TRBJ2-1, with D possibly being TRBD1 (5 bases). V was pared by 7 bases and J by 7 bases, with 11 bases between. Germline-derived CDR1 and CDR2 are SQVTM and ANQGSEA. This CDR3 is 11 amino acids long. For the CDR3, the DNA is TGCAGCGCCCTCAGGGTGAATGAGCAGTTCTTC. This sequence encodes CSALRVNEQFF.

V is TRBV2 and J is TRBJ1-1; maybe TRBD1 (5 bases). CDR3 length: 13 amino acids. V shed 3 bases and J shed 2 bases, with 7 bases lying between them. Germline CDR1 is SNHLY and CDR2 is FYNNEI. CDR3 in amino acids: CASSDRANTEAFF. CDR3 bases: TGTGCCAGCAGTGACAGGGCAAACACTGAAGCTTTCTTT.

In this sample, this clone turned up a few times. The chain carries TRBV9 and TRBJ1-3; 7 bases agree with TRBD1. The ends lost 1 base at V and 0 bases at J; junction bases unmatched: 4. The CDR3 contains 16 residues. Per germline, CDR1 SGDLS and CDR2 YYNGEE. The CDR3 DNA follows: TGTGCCAGCAGCGTAAGCTCAGGGGGCTCTGGAAACACCATATATTTT. It specifies CASSVSSGGSGNTIYF.

V gene TRBV6-6 combines with J gene TRBJ1-1; the D gene is possibly TRBD1 (5 bases). V gave up 5 bases and J gave up 3 bases, with 16 bases separating them. Germline values: CDR1 MNHNY, CDR2 SVGAGI (reference sequence). CDR3 length: 15 amino acids. The CDR3 DNA sequence: TGTGCCAGCAGTCTCGGGTCGGGGGGGGACACTGAAGCTTTCTTT. Protein product: CASSLGSGGDTEAFF.

The J gene is TRBJ1-2, the V gene TRBV5-6; 10 bases are a match to TRBD1. The germline V gene encodes CDR1 SGHDT and CDR2 YYEEEE. The length of the CDR3 is 14 residues. Trimming took 4 bases from V and 10 from J; bases not matched to a gene: 10. The DNA of the CDR3 is TGTGCCAGCAGCCAGTTCCGACAGGGGGCTTTCTACACCTTC. It encodes CASSQFRQGAFYTF.